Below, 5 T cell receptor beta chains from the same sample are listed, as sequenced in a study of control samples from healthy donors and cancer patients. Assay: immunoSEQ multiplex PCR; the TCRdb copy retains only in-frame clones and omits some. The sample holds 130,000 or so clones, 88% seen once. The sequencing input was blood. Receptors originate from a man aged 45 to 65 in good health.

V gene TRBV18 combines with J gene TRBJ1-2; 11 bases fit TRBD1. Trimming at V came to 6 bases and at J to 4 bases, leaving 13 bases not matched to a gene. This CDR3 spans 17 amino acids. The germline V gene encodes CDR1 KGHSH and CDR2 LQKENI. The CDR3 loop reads CASSQLRGTGGIYGYTF. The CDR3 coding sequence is TGTGCCAGCTCCCAACTGAGGGGGACAGGGGGAATCTATGGCTACACCTTC.

The CDR3 loop reads CASSLGVGTNTEAFF. CDR3 DNA: TGTGCCAGCAGCTTAGGAGTAGGGACGAACACTGAAGCTTTCTTT. The chain carries TRBV11-2 and TRBJ1-1, with a possible D match to TRBD1 (5 bases). Trimming left V 1 base short and J 1 base short, with 10 bases between. Germline lookup yields CDR1 SGHAT and CDR2 FQNNGV. This CDR3 is built from 15 residues.

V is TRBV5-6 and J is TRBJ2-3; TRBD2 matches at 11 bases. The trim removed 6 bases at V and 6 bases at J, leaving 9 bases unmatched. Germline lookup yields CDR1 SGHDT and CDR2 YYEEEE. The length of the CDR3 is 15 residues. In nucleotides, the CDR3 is TGTGCCAGCAACTTCGGTAGCGGGGGGGCGGATACGCAGTATTTT. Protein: CASNFGSGGADTQYF.

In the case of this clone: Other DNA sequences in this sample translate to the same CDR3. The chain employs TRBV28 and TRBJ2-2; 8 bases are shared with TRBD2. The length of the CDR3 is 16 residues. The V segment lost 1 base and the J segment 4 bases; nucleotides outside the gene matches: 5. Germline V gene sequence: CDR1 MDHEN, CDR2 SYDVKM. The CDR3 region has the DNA TGTGCCAGCAGTTTATCGGGGGGGCTGGGCACCGGGGAGCTGTTTTTT. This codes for CASSLSGGLGTGELFF.

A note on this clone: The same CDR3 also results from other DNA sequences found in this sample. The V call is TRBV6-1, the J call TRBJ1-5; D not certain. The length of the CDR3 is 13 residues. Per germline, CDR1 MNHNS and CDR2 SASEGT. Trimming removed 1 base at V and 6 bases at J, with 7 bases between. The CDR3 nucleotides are TGTGCCAGCAGTGAAGTTAAAGGTCAGCCCCAGCATTTT. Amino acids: CASSEVKGQPQHF.